This passage covers 2 T cell receptor beta chains from one sample sequenced in a study of TIL therapy for anti-PD-1-resistant metastatic lung cancer. Sequencing used immunoSEQ v3. Profiled with immunoSEQ multiplex PCR; TCRdb holds only in-frame clones, not every one. The sample holds some 6,300 clones, roughly 67% seen once. Described time point: pre-treatment sample, taken before nivolumab and TIL therapy. The tumor samples were excised metastases, mostly pleural nodules or supraclavicular lymph nodes. This sample comprised tumor tissue, obtained at baseline. The receptors were sampled from a person between 25 and 79 years old with non-small cell lung cancer.

The chain uses TRBV2 and TRBJ2-6; D is perhaps TRBD1 (5 bases). Trimming removed 5 bases from V and 0 bases from J, with 8 bases in between. The length of the CDR3 is 15 residues. Germline values: CDR1 SNHLY, CDR2 FYNNEI. The CDR3 region has the DNA TGTGCCAGCAGTTCCCAGGGCTCTGGGGCCAACGTCCTGACTTTC. It yields the protein CASSSQGSGANVLTF. The full variable domain, completed using reference TRBV2 and TRBJ2-6, is EPEVTQTPSHQVTQMGQEVILRCVPISNHLYFYWYRQILGQKVEFLVSFYNNEISEKSEIFDDQFSVERPDGSNFTLKIRSTKLEDSAMYFCASSSQGSGANVLTFGAGSRLTVL.

The rearrangement links TRBV24-1 to TRBJ2-2; 8 nucleotides align to TRBD1. This CDR3 region has 18 residues. Germline assignment: CDR1 KGHDR and CDR2 SFDVKD. V gave up 3 bases and J gave up 3 bases; unmatched junction bases: 11. The CDR3 coding sequence is TGTGCCACCAGTGATCTGAGGACAGGGAAAACGGACACCGGGGAGCTGTTTTTT. Its translation is CATSDLRTGKTDTGELFF.